The text below deals with one TCR beta chain. This entry comes from a study of T-cell memory formation after mild COVID-19. TCRdb passed the 5' RACE reads through MiXCR, listing each CDR3 protein once. The data contain about 390,000 distinct CDR3 sequences, about 15% of them singletons. CDR1 DFQATT and CDR2 SNEGSKA come from the germline V gene (reference sequence). Deletions cut 3 bases from V and 0 bases from J, with 10 bases between. This CDR3 is built from 14 residues. The sequenced sample consisted of PBMCs or a T cell subset sorted from them (not recorded which). The receptor comes from a young man who had mild COVID-19 (a few samples of this study predate the infection). Cell type and time point are not known. The chain is built from TRBV20-1 and TRBJ2-3, with D tentatively TRBD1 (5 bases). The CDR3 loop is CSASRAGSTDTQYF. The CDR3 DNA reads as TGCAGTGCTAGCCGGGCAGGGAGCACAGATACGCAGTATTTT.